This entry is about one TCR beta chain. These data belong to a study of control samples from healthy donors and cancer patients. CDR1 is SGHTA and CDR2 is FQGNSA in the germline V gene. Trimming cost V 3 bases and J 1 base, with 6 bases left between them. This CDR3 spans 13 amino acids. Data came from immunoSEQ multiplex PCR; TCRdb stores just in-frame clones and leaves some out. This sample has about 99,000 clones, with around 88% found just once. The origin of this receptor is a man aged 55-75 years with lung cancer. Sequenced material: PBMCs. This chain uses TRBV7-2 with TRBJ1-1, with D possibly matching TRBD1 (5 bases). The CDR3 DNA is TGTGCCAGCAGCTTGGGGCAGAACACTGAAGCTTTCTTT. Amino acid sequence: CASSLGQNTEAFF.